This entry features one TCR beta chain sequence. Its specificity is not known. This entry is derived from a study of PD-1 blockade in classical Hodgkin lymphoma. Study results and caveats: Newly diagnosed patients had diversity similar to the baseline diversity of complete responders. Researchers reported that CD4+ TCR diversity, though not CD8+, rose significantly by C4D1. Some patients started nivolumab under 1 year after ASCT, and they were excluded. Newly diagnosed patients reportedly had lower baseline TCR diversity than healthy donors.

Brentuximab vedotin exposure varied, and every patient relapsed after autologous stem cell transplantation. The CDR3 spans 12 residues. CDR1 SGHNT and CDR2 YYREEE come from the germline V gene (reference sequence). Trimming cost V 5 bases and J 9 bases, with 12 bases left between them. Here immunoSEQ multiplex PCR was the method, and the copy in TCRdb shows in-frame clones only, minus some. The table lists tens of thousands of clones, approximately 71% of them singletons, with approximately 5.8% in the top ten. The receptor was derived from a human donor with classical Hodgkin lymphoma. Sequencing used peripheral blood mononuclear cells (PBMCs), obtained at baseline. The chain links TRBV5-4 to TRBJ2-1; D is possibly TRBD2 (6 bases). The CDR3 DNA follows: TGTGCCAGCAGACCTGTCGGGGGTGAGCAGTTCTTC. Translation gives CASRPVGGEQFF.